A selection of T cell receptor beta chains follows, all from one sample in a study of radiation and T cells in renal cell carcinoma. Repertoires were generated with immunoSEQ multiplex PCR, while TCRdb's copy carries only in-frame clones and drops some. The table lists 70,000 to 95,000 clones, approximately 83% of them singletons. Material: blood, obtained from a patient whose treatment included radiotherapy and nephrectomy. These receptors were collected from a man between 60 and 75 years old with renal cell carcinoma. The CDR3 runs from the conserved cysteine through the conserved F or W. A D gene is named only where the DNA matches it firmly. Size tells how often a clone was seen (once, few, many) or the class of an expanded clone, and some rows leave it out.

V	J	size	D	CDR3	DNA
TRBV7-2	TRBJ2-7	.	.	CASSLWVNEQYF	TGTGCCAGCAGCTTATGGGTGAACGAGCAGTACTTC
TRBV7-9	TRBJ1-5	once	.	CASTSGAGGQPQHF	TGTGCCAGCACATCGGGGGCTGGGGGCCAGCCCCAGCATTTT
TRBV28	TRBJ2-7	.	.	CAIRGPSSYEQYF	TGTGCCATCAGAGGACCGAGCTCCTACGAGCAGTACTTC
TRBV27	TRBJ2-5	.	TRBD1	CASSFYRGETQYF	TGTGCCAGCAGTTTTTACAGGGGGGAGACCCAGTACTTC
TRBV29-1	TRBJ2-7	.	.	CSVALPPYEQYF	TGCAGCGTTGCTCTACCCCCCTACGAGCAGTACTTC
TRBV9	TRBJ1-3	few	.	CASSVDSSGFGNTIYF	TGTGCCAGCAGCGTAGATTCATCAGGGTTCGGAAACACCATATATTTT
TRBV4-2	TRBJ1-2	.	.	CASSQDRGLGGYTF	TGTGCCAGCAGCCAAGATAGGGGATTGGGAGGCTACACCTTC
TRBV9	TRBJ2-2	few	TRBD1	CASSEQGADTGELFF	TGTGCCAGCAGCGAACAGGGGGCGGACACCGGGGAGCTGTTTTTT
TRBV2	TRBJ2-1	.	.	CASSPGTSYNEQFF	TGTGCCAGCAGTCCCGGGACATCGTACAATGAGCAGTTCTTC
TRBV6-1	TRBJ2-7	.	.	CASSEEPGLLSYEQYF	TGTGCCAGCAGTGAAGAACCGGGCCTACTCTCCTACGAGCAGTACTTC
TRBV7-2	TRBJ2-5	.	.	CASSLGEGTQYF	TGTGCCAGCAGCTTAGGCGAGGGGACCCAGTACTTC
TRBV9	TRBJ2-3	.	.	CASSVVSLYSEYTDTQYF	TGTGCCAGCAGCGTAGTCTCCCTCTATAGCGAGTACACAGATACGCAGTATTTT
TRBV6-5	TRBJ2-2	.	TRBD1	CASSYSGQATGELFF	TGTGCCAGCAGTTACTCGGGACAGGCCACCGGGGAGCTGTTTTTT
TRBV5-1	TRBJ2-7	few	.	CASSLGVNYEQYF	TGCGCCAGCAGCTTGGGGGTTAATTACGAGCAGTACTTC
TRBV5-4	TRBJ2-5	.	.	CASSPPLAGRQETQYF	TGTGCCAGCAGTCCCCCCCTCGCGGGAAGACAAGAGACCCAGTACTTC
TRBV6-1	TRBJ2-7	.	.	CASSTIYEQYF	TGTGCCAGCAGCACCATCTACGAGCAGTACTTC
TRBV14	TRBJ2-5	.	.	CASSWAHETQYF	TGTGCCAGCAGCTGGGCTCATGAGACCCAGTACTTC
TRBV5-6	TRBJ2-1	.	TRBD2	CASSSGLAGASYPNEQFF	TGTGCCAGCAGCTCGGGACTAGCGGGAGCTTCCTACCCCAATGAGCAGTTCTTC
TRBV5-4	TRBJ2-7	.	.	CASSFFSYEQYF	TGTGCCAGCAGCTTTTTCTCCTACGAGCAGTACTTC
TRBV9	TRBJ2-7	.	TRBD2	CASSRTSGNYEQYF	TGTGCCAGCAGCCGGACTAGCGGGAACTACGAGCAGTACTTC
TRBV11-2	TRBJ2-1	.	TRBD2	CASSLGTSGANEQFF	TGTGCCAGCAGCTTAGGTACTAGCGGGGCGAATGAGCAGTTCTTC
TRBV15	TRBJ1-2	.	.	CATGGAGANYGYTF	TGTGCCACCGGTGGGGCGGGAGCTAACTATGGCTACACCTTC
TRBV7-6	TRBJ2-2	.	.	CASSLTSTGELFF	TGTGCCAGCAGCTTAACTAGCACCGGGGAGCTGTTTTTT
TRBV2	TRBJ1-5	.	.	CASSRVFRAEGSNQPQHF	TGTGCCAGCAGCCGGGTGTTTCGGGCAGAGGGTAGCAATCAGCCCCAGCATTTT
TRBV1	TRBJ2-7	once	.	CTSRYTTSVSEQYF	TGCACCAGCAGATACACCACTAGCGTAAGCGAGCAGTACTTC
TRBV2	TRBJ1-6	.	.	CASSEARQARSSPLHF	TGTGCCAGCAGTGAAGCCCGACAGGCAAGAAGTTCACCCCTCCACTTT
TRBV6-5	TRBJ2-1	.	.	CASSYGPLHNNEQFF	TGTGCCAGCAGTTACGGGCCACTCCATAACAATGAGCAGTTCTTC
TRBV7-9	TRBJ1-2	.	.	CASSFVTGSDGYTF	TGTGCCAGCAGCTTCGTTACGGGTTCGGATGGCTACACCTTC